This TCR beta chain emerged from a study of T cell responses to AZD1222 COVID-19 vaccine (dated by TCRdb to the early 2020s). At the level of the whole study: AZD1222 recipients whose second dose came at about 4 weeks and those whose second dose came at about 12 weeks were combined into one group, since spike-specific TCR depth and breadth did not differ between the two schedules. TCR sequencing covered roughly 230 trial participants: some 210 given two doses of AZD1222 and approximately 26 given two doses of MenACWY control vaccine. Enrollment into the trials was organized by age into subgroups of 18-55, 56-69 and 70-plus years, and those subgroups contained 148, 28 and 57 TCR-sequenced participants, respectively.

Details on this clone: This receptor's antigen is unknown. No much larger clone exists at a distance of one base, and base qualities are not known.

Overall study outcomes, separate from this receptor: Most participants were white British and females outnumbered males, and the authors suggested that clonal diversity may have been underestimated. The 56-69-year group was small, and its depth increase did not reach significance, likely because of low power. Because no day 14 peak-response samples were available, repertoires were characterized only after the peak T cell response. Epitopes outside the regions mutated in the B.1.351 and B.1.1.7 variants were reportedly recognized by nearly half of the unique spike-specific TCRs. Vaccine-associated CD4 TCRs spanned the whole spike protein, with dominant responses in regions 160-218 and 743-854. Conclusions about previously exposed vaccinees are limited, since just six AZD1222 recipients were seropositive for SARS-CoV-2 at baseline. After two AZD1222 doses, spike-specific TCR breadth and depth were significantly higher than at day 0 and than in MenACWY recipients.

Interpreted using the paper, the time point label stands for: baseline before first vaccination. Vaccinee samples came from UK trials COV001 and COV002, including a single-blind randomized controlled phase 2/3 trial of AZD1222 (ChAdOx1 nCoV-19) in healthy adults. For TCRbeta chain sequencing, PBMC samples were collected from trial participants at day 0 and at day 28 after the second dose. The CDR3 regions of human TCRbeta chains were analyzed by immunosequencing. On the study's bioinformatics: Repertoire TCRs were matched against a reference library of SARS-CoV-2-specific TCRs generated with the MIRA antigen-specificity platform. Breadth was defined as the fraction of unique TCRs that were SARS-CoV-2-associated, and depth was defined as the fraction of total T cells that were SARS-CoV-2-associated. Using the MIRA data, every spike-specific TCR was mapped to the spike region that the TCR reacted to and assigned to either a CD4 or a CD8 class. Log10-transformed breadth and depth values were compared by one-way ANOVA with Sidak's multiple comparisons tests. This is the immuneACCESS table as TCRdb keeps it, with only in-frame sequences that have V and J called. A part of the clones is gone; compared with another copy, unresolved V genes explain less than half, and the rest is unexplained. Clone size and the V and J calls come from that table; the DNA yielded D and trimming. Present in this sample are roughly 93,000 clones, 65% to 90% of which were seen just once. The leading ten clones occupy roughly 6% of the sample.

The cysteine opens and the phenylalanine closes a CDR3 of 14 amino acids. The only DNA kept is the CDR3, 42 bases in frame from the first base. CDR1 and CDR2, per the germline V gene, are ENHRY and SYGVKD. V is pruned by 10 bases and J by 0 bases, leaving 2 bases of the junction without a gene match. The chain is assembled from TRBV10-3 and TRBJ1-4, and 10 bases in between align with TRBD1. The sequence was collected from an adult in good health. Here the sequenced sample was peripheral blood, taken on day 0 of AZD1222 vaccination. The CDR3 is CATGQGATNEKLFF. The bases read TGTGCCACAGGACAGGGGGCAACTAATGAAAAACTGTTTTTT.